This paragraph covers one TCR beta chain sequence. This entry is derived from a study of cytomegalovirus exposure and HLA in healthy donors. The PCR had 60 Vbeta and 13 Jbeta primers. Profiled with immunoSEQ multiplex PCR; TCRdb holds only in-frame clones, not every one. This table holds roughly 120,000 clones, about 80% found once. Trimming at V came to 3 bases and at J to 6 bases, leaving 8 bases not matched to a gene. The CDR3 runs to 14 residues. Germline assignment: CDR1 MNHEY and CDR2 SMNVEV (reference sequence). The sequencing sample was made of PBMCs. The V and J genes are TRBV27 and TRBJ2-7; 7 bases agree with TRBD1. The clonotype comes from a young man in good health and CMV-seropositive. This chain's CDR3 is CASSLAQGVSEQYF. The CDR3 DNA follows: TGTGCCAGCAGTTTGGCCCAGGGGGTTAGCGAGCAGTACTTC.